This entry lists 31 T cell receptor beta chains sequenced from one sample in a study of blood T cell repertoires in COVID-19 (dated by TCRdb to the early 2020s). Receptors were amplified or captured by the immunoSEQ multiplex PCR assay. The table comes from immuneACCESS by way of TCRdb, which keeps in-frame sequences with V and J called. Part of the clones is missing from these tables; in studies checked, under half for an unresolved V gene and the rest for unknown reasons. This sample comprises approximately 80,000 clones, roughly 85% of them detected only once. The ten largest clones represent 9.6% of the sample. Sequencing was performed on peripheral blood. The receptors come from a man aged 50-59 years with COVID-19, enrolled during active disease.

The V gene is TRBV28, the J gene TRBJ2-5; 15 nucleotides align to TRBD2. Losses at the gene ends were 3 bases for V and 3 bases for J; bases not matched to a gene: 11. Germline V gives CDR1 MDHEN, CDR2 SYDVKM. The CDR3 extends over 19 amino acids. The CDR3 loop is CASSFRTSGRAPPKETQYF. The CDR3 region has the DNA TGTGCCAGCAGTTTTCGGACTAGCGGGAGGGCCCCCCCGAAAGAGACCCAGTACTTC.

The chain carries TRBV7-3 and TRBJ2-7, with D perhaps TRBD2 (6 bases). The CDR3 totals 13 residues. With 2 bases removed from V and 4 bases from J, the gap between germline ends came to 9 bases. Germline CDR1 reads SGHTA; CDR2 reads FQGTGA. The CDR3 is CASSLAGTYEQYF. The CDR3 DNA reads TGTGCCAGCAGCTTAGCGGGGACGTACGAGCAGTACTTC.

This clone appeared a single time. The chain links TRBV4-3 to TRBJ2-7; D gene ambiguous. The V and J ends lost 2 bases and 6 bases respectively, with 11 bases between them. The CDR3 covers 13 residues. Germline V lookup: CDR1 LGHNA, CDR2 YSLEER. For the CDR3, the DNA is TGCGCCAGCAGCCAATCGGCAGGCAGCGAGCAGTACTTC. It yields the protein CASSQSAGSEQYF.

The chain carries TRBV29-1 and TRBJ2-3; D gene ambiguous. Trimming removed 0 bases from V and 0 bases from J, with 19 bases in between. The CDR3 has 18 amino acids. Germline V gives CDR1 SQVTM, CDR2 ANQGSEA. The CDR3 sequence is CSVEDRPVPDFSTDTQYF. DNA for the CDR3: TGCAGCGTTGAAGATCGCCCGGTGCCAGACTTTAGCACAGATACGCAGTATTTT.

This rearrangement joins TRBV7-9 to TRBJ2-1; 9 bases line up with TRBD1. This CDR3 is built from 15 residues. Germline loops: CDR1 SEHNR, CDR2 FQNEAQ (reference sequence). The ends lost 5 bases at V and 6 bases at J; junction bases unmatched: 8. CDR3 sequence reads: CASSRPGQGFNEQFF. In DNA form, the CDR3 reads TGTGCCAGCAGCCGACCGGGACAGGGTTTCAATGAGCAGTTCTTC. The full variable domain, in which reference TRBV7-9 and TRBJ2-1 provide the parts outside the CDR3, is DTGVSQNPRHKITKRGQNVTFRCDPISEHNRLYWYRQTLGQGPEFLTYFQNEAQLEKSRLLSDRFSAERPKGSFSTLEIQRTEQGDSAMYLCASSRPGQGFNEQFFGPGTRLTVL.

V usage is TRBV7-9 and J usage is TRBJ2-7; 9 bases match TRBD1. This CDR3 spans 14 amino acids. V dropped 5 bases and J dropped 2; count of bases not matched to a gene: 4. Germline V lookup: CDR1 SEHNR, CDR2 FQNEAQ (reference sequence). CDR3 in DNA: TGTGCCAGCAGCACCCGGACAGGGGCCTACGAGCAGTACTTC. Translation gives CASSTRTGAYEQYF.

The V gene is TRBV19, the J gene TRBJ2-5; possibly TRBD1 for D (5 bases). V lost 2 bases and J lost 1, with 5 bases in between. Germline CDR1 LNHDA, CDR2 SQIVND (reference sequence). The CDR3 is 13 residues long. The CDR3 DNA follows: TGTGCCAGTAGTATAACAGGCCAAGAGACCCAGTACTTC. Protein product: CASSITGQETQYF.

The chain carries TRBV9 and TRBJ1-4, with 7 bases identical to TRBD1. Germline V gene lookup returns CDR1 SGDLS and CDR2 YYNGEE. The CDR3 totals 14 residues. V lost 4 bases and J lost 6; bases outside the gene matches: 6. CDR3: CASSPRGTDEKLFF. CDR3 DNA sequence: TGTGCCAGCAGCCCCCGGGGGACAGATGAAAAACTGTTTTTT. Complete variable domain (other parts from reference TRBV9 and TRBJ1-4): DSGVTQTPKHLITATGQRVTLRCSPRSGDLSVYWYQQSLDQGLQFLIQYYNGEERAKGNILERFSAQQFPDLHSELNLSSLELGDSALYFCASSPRGTDEKLFFGSGTQLSVL.

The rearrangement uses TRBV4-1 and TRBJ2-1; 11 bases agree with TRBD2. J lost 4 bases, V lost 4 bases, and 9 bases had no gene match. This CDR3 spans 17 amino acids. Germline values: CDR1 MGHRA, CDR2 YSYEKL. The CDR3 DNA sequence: TGCGCCAGCAGCCCCCGAGCAGGGACTAGCGGATACAATGAGCAGTTCTTC. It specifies CASSPRAGTSGYNEQFF.

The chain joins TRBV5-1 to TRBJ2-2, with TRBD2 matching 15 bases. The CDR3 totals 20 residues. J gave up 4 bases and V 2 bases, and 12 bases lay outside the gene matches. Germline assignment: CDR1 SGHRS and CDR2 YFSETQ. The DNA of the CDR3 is TGCGCCAGCAGCTTCTCCTCTGGACTAGCGGGAGGGCCGGGCACCGGGGAGCTGTTTTTT. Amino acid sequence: CASSFSSGLAGGPGTGELFF.

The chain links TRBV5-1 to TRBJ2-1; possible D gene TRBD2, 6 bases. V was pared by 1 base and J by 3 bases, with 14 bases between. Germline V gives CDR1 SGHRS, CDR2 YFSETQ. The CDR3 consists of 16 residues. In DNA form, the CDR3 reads TGCGCCAGCAGCTTGTCGACGGGAGTGGACTACAATGAGCAGTTCTTC. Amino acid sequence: CASSLSTGVDYNEQFF.

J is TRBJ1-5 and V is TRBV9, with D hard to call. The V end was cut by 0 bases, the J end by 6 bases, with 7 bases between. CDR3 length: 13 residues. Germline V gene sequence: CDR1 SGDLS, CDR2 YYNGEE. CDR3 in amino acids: CASSVAPGQPQHF. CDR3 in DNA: TGTGCCAGCAGCGTAGCCCCCGGTCAGCCCCAGCATTTT. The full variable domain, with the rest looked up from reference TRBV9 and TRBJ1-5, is DSGVTQTPKHLITATGQRVTLRCSPRSGDLSVYWYQQSLDQGLQFLIQYYNGEERAKGNILERFSAQQFPDLHSELNLSSLELGDSALYFCASSVAPGQPQHFGDGTRLSIL.

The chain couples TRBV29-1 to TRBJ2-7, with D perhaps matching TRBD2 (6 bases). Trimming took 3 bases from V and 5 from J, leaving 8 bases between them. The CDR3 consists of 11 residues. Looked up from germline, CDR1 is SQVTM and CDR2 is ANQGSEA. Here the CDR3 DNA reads TGCAGCGTTGAGGAGGGCAACGAGCAGTACTTC. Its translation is CSVEEGNEQYF.

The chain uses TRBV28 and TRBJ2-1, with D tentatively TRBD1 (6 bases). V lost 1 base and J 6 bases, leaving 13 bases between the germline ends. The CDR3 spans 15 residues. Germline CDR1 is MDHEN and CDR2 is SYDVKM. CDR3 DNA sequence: TGTGCCAGCAGTTTATCGGCTTCAGGGGTCAATGAGCAGTTCTTC. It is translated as CASSLSASGVNEQFF.

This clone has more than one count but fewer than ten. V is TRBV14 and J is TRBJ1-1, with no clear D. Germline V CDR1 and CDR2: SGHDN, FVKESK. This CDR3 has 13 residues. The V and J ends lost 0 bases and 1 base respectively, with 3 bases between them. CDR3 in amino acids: CASSQDRNTEAFF. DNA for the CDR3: TGTGCCAGCAGCCAAGACAGGAACACTGAAGCTTTCTTT.

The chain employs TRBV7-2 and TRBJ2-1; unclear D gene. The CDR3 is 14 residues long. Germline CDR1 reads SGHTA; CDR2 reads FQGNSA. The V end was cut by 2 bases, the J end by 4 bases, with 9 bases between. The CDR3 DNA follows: TGTGCCAGCAGCTTATTACAGCTTTACAATGAGCAGTTCTTC. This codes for CASSLLQLYNEQFF.

The CDR3 loop is CASSQDRYTEAFF. CDR3 in DNA: TGCGCCAGCAGCCAGGACAGATACACTGAAGCTTTCTTT. This chain uses TRBV4-3 with TRBJ1-1; possible D gene TRBD1, 6 bases. Germline lookup yields CDR1 LGHNA and CDR2 YSLEER. Deletions cut 3 bases from V and 3 bases from J, with 8 bases between. The CDR3 spans 13 residues.

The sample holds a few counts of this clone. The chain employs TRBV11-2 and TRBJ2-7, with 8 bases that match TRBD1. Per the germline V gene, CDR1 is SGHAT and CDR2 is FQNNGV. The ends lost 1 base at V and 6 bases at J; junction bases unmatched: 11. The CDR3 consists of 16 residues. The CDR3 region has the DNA TGTGCCAGCAGCTTAGTCAGGGGTCAGGGGGCTGGCGAGCAGTACTTC. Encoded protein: CASSLVRGQGAGEQYF.

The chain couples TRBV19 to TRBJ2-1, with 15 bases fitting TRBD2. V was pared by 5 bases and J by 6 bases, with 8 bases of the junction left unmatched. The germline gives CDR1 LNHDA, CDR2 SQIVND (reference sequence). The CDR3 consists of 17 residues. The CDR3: CASSLPGLAGGLNEQFF. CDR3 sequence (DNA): TGTGCCAGTAGTCTCCCGGGACTAGCGGGAGGACTCAATGAGCAGTTCTTC.

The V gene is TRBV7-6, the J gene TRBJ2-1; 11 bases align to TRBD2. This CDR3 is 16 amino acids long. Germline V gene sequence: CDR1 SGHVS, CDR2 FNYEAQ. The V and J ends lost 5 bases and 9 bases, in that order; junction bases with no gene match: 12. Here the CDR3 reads CASSPGTSGQMGEQFF. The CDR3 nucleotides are TGTGCCAGCAGCCCCGGGACTAGCGGACAGATGGGTGAGCAGTTCTTC.

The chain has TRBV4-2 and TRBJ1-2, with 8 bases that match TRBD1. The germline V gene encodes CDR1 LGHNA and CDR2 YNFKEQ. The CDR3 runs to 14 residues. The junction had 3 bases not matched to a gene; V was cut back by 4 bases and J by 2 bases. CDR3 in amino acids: CASSPGQGNYGYTF. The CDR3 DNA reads TGTGCCAGCAGCCCCGGACAGGGAAACTATGGCTACACCTTC.

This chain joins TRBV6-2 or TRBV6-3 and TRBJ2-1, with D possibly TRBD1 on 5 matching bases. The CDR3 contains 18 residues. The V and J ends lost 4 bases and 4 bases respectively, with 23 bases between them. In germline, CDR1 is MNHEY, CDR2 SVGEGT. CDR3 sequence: CASSSLLPTEDPYNEQFF. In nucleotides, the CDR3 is TGTGCCAGCAGTTCCCTATTGCCGACAGAAGACCCGTACAATGAGCAGTTCTTC.

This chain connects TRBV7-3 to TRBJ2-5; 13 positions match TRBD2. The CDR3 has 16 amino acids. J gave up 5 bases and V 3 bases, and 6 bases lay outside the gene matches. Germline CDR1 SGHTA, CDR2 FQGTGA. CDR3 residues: CASSFRTSGSWETQYF. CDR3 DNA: TGTGCCAGCAGCTTCCGGACTAGCGGGAGTTGGGAGACCCAGTACTTC.

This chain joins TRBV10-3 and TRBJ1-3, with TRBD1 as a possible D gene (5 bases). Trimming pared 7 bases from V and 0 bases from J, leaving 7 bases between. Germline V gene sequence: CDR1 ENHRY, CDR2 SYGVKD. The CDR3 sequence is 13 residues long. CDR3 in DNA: TGTGCCATCACCAGGGACTCTGGAAACACCATATATTTT. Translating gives CAITRDSGNTIYF.

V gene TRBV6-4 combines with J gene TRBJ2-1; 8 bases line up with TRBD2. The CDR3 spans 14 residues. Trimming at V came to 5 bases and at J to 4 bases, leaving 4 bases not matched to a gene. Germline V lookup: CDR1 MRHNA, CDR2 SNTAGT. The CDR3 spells CASSLSGEYNEQFF. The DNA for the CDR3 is TGTGCCAGCAGTCTTAGCGGGGAGTACAATGAGCAGTTCTTC.

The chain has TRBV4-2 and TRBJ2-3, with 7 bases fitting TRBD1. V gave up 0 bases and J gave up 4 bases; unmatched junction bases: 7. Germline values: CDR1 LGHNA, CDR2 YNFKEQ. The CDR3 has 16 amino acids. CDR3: CASSQEQGRGSDTQYF. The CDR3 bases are TGTGCCAGCAGCCAAGAACAGGGCAGGGGGTCAGATACGCAGTATTTT.

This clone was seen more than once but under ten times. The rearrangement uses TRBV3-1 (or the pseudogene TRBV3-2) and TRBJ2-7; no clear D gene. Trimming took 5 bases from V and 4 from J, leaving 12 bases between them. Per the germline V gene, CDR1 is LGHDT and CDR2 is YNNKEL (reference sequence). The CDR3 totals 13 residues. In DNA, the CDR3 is TGTGCCAGCAGCAGGAGCGCGGAGTACGAGCAGTACTTC. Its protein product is CASSRSAEYEQYF.

Written as DNA, the CDR3 is TGTGCCAGTCGAACCCTGGACAGGGGGGACACTGAAGCTTTCTTT. This translates into CASRTLDRGDTEAFF. The chain employs TRBV19 and TRBJ1-1; 10 bases are shared with TRBD1. V gave up 8 bases and J gave up 3 bases; unmatched junction bases: 9. The CDR3 is made up of 15 amino acids. Germline V CDR1 and CDR2: LNHDA, SQIVND (reference sequence).

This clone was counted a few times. The CDR3 DNA is TGCGCCAGCAGCCGCGAGGGCTACGAGCAGTACTTC. This sequence encodes CASSREGYEQYF. The chain links TRBV5-1 to TRBJ2-7, with a tentative D call TRBD2 (5 bases). V was clipped by 4 bases and J by 3 bases, with 8 bases between them. Germline loops: CDR1 SGHRS, CDR2 YFSETQ. CDR3 size: 12 residues. The entire variable domain, with the rest obtained from reference TRBV5-1 and TRBJ2-7, is as follows: KAGVTQTPRYLIKTRGQQVTLSCSPISGHRSVSWYQQTPGQGLQFLFEYFSETQRNKGNFPGRFSGRQFSNSRSEMNVSTLELGDSALYLCASSREGYEQYFGPGTRLTVT.

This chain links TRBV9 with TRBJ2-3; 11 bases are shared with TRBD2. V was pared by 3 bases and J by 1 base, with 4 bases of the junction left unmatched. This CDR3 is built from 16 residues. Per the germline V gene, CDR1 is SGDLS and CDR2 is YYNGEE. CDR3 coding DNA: TGTGCCAGCAGCGGACAACTAGCGGGGGGCACAGATACGCAGTATTTT. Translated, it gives CASSGQLAGGTDTQYF.

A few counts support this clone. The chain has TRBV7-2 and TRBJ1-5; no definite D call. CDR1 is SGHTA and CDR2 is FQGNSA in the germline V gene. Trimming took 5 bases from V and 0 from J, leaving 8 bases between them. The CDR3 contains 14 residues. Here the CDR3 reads CASSLLSSNQPQHF. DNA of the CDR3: TGTGCCAGCAGCCTCCTCAGTAGCAATCAGCCCCAGCATTTT.